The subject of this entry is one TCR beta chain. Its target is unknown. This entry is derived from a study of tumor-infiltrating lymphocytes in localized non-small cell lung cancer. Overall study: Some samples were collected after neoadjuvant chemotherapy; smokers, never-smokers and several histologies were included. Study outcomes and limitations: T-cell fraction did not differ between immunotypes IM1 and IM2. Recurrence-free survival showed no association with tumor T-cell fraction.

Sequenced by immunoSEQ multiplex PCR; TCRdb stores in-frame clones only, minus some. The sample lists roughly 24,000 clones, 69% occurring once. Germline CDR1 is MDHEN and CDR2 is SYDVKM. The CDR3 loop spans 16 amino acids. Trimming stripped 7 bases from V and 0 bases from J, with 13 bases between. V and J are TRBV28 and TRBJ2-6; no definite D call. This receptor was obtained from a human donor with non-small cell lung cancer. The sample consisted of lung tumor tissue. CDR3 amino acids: CASTPGGSSGANVLTF. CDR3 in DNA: TGTGCCAGCACCCCAGGCGGTAGCTCTGGGGCCAACGTCCTGACTTTC.